The 28 T cell receptor beta chains presented below share a single source sample, sequenced in a study of T cells in localized non-small cell lung cancer. The protocol was immunoSEQ multiplex PCR, while the TCRdb copy is restricted to in-frame clones and leaves out a portion. The table lists about 40,000 clones, about 86% of them singletons, with around 6.4% in the top ten. This material consisted of peripheral blood, taken before any cancer treatment. These receptors were taken from a man between 40 and 75 years old with stage I lung adenocarcinoma.

The rearrangement uses TRBV7-2 and TRBJ2-7; 8 nucleotides line up with TRBD2. CDR1 is SGHTA, CDR2 FQGNSA, per germline. The CDR3 has 16 residues. The J segment lost 2 bases and the V segment lost 3 bases, leaving 9 bases of the junction unmatched. CDR3 amino acids: CASSFRAGREAYEQYF. The CDR3 DNA is TGTGCCAGCAGCTTCCGAGCCGGGCGGGAGGCCTACGAGCAGTACTTC.

This sequence joins TRBV5-5 and TRBJ1-4; 8 positions match TRBD1. The CDR3 covers 15 residues. Germline V CDR1 and CDR2: SGHKS, YYEKEE (reference sequence). J lost 5 bases, V lost 2 bases, and 5 bases had no gene match. CDR3 DNA: TGTGCCAGCAGCTTAATGGGACAGGAAAATGAAAAACTGTTTTTT. Translating gives CASSLMGQENEKLFF.

The genes are TRBV7-3 and TRBJ1-2; weak D call: TRBD1 (6 bases). V shed 5 bases and J shed 4 bases, with 20 bases lying between them. This CDR3 has 16 amino acids. Germline CDR1 and CDR2: SGHTA and FQGTGA. CDR3 loop: CASSPPTRGDGYGYTF. The DNA for the CDR3 is TGTGCCAGCAGCCCACCCACCAGGGGCGACGGCTATGGCTACACCTTC.

The chain is built from TRBV7-8 and TRBJ2-1, with a weak D call TRBD1 (5 bases). Looked up from germline, CDR1 is SGHVS and CDR2 is FQNEAQ. With 3 bases removed from V and 5 bases from J, the gap between germline ends came to 11 bases. The CDR3 is 14 residues long. This CDR3 reads CASSFHRLNNEQFF. The DNA of the CDR3 is TGTGCCAGCAGCTTCCACAGGTTAAACAATGAGCAGTTCTTC.

The rearrangement uses TRBV28 and TRBJ1-2, with TRBD1 matching 7 bases. The CDR3 has 15 amino acids. From germline, CDR1 is MDHEN and CDR2 SYDVKM. V was pared by 5 bases and J by 0 bases, with 6 bases of the junction left unmatched. The CDR3 nucleotides are TGTGCCAGCAGTGGACAGGCCCCTTCTAACTATGGCTACACCTTC. This sequence encodes CASSGQAPSNYGYTF.

The chain recombines TRBV15 with TRBJ2-1, with no clear D. V gave up 5 bases and J gave up 0 bases, with 11 bases separating them. The CDR3 contains 15 residues. Germline CDR1 reads LNHNV; CDR2 reads YYDKDF (reference sequence). CDR3 in DNA: TGTGCCACCAGCCCACCGGTTAGCTCCTACAATGAGCAGTTCTTC. Translated, it gives CATSPPVSSYNEQFF.

This clone was detected once. V is TRBV5-1 and J is TRBJ2-2; D unresolved. This CDR3 spans 13 amino acids. The ends were cut back, 3 bases at V and 5 bases at J, with 8 bases in the middle. Per the germline V gene, CDR1 is SGHRS and CDR2 is YFSETQ. For the CDR3, the DNA is TGCGCCAGCAGCTGGACCGGAACCGGGGAGCTGTTTTTT. Translating gives CASSWTGTGELFF.

V and J are TRBV5-1 and TRBJ2-7; no definite D call. CDR3 length: 16 residues. Germline V gene sequence: CDR1 SGHRS, CDR2 YFSETQ. The V end was cut by 4 bases, the J end by 0 bases, with 17 bases between. CDR3 residues: CASSQSRTVSSYEQYF. The CDR3, as DNA: TGCGCCAGCAGCCAGTCTAGGACGGTGAGCTCCTACGAGCAGTACTTC.

V gene TRBV7-8 combines with J gene TRBJ1-6; D is perhaps TRBD1 (6 bases). Trimming took off 2 bases at V and 5 bases at J, with 10 bases between the two ends. The germline V gene encodes CDR1 SGHVS and CDR2 FQNEAQ. The CDR3 has 15 amino acids. CDR3 DNA sequence: TGTGCCAGCAGCTTACCCACAGGGAATAATTCACCCCTCCACTTT. This translates into CASSLPTGNNSPLHF.

V is TRBV4-3 and J is TRBJ2-7, with TRBD2 matching 11 bases. Per the germline V gene, CDR1 is LGHNA and CDR2 is YSLEER. The ends lost 4 bases at V and 4 bases at J; junction bases unmatched: 9. CDR3 length: 16 residues. This CDR3 reads CASSRRTSGRFYEQYF. CDR3 DNA sequence: TGCGCCAGCAGCCGAAGAACTAGCGGGAGATTTTACGAGCAGTACTTC.

The DNA of the CDR3 is TGTGCCATCAGTGAGGGCGGGGGGAGCACTGAAGCTTTCTTT. Protein sequence: CAISEGGGSTEAFF. The chain joins TRBV10-3 to TRBJ1-1; D is possibly TRBD1 (5 bases). CDR1 is ENHRY and CDR2 is SYGVKD in the germline V gene. The CDR3 sequence is 14 residues long. The V and J ends lost 2 bases and 4 bases respectively, with 11 bases between them.

The chain joins TRBV11-2 to TRBJ2-1, with TRBD2 identical over 7 bases. The CDR3 is 15 amino acids. J was trimmed by 2 bases and V by 5 bases; bases with no gene match: 6. The germline V gene encodes CDR1 SGHAT and CDR2 FQNNGV. CDR3 sequence (DNA): TGTGCCAGCAGCCATGAGAGCGGGGCCTACAATGAGCAGTTCTTC. Translation: CASSHESGAYNEQFF.

There are a few counts of this clone. The chain is built from TRBV19 and TRBJ2-3, with 8 bases identical to TRBD2. Germline CDR1 LNHDA, CDR2 SQIVND (reference sequence). Unmatched junction bases numbered 5, after V lost 3 bases and J lost 0 bases. The CDR3 consists of 16 residues. CDR3 amino acids: CASSIGRGGSTDTQYF. In DNA, the CDR3 is TGTGCCAGTAGTATCGGGAGGGGAGGAAGCACAGATACGCAGTATTTT.

This clone was found once. The V gene is TRBV9, the J gene TRBJ1-5; weak D call: TRBD1 (6 bases). Germline V gives CDR1 SGDLS, CDR2 YYNGEE. Deletions cut 2 bases from V and 3 bases from J, with 9 bases between. The CDR3 is 14 amino acids. CDR3 DNA sequence: TGTGCCAGCAGCGTGGACAGAGCCAATCAGCCCCAGCATTTT. Encoded protein: CASSVDRANQPQHF.

Details on this clone: A junction boundary mismatches the germline segment, possibly from a read error. The V and J genes are TRBV7-7 and TRBJ2-7, with 11 bases matching TRBD2. This CDR3 has 14 residues. Per germline, CDR1 SSHAT and CDR2 FNYEAQ (reference sequence). The CDR3 DNA follows: TGTGCTAGCAGTGACGGGACTAGCGGTTACGAGCAGTACTTC. It codes for CASSDGTSGYEQYF.

The chain links TRBV7-6 to TRBJ2-3; the D is unclear. The CDR3 extends over 14 amino acids. Between the trimmed V and J ends, which lost 5 bases and 4 bases, there was a span of 13 bases. The V gene's germline CDR1 is SGHVS and CDR2 FNYEAQ. CDR3 in amino acids: CASSLLEVADTQYF. CDR3 nucleotide sequence: TGTGCCAGCAGCCTTCTGGAAGTTGCAGATACGCAGTATTTT. Drawing the rest from reference TRBV7-6 and TRBJ2-3, the complete variable domain is GAGVSQSPRYKVTKRGQDVALRCDPISGHVSLYWYRQALGQGPEFLTYFNYEAQQDKSGLPNDRFSAERPEGSISTLTIQRTEQRDSAMYRCASSLLEVADTQYFGPGTRLTVL.

A note on this clone: No conserved phenylalanine or tryptophan ends this CDR3, so it is likely a read error. The chain couples TRBV4-3 to TRBJ1-1; no firm D call. The CDR3 length is 13 residues. Germline CDR1 and CDR2: LGHNA and YSLEER. V was shortened by 0 bases and J by 2 bases, with 4 bases between the two germline ends. CDR3 region: CASSQDRNTEAFL. The DNA of the CDR3 is TGCGCCAGCAGCCAAGATAGAAACACTGAAGCTTTCTTG.

This chain links TRBV29-1 with TRBJ2-6; TRBD1 might be the D (7 bases). Trimming removed 3 bases at V and 0 bases at J, with 12 bases between. Germline CDR1 SQVTM, CDR2 ANQGSEA. This CDR3 contains 16 residues. In DNA form, the CDR3 reads TGCAGCGTTGAGGCAGGGGGGAGCTCTGGGGCCAACGTCCTGACTTTC. As protein: CSVEAGGSSGANVLTF.

The gene calls are TRBV7-2 and TRBJ2-3; D call uncertain. Germline V gene data show CDR1 as SGHTA and CDR2 as FQGNSA. CDR3 length: 15 residues. V lost 1 base and J lost 2, with 10 bases in between. DNA for the CDR3: TGTGCCAGCAGCTTAGAACCGGAGTCCACAGATACGCAGTATTTT. This sequence encodes CASSLEPESTDTQYF.

The V gene is TRBV4-3, the J gene TRBJ2-6, with TRBD2 matching 7 bases. Germline CDR1 reads LGHNA; CDR2 reads YSLEER. The CDR3 sequence is 17 residues long. With 2 bases clipped from V and 1 base from J, the junction kept 5 bases outside the gene matches. CDR3 sequence reads: CASSQLGGRSGANVLTF. The CDR3 DNA reads TGCGCCAGCAGCCAACTCGGGGGGAGGTCTGGGGCCAACGTCCTGACTTTC.

This rearrangement joins TRBV19 to TRBJ2-4, with TRBD2 matching 9 bases. V lost 3 bases, J lost 2 bases, and 8 bases stayed unmatched. CDR3 size: 17 residues. CDR1 LNHDA and CDR2 SQIVND come from the germline V gene (reference sequence). DNA of the CDR3: TGTGCCAGTAGTATGGGAGGCGGGAGGGCCTCCAAAAACATTCAGTACTTC. Its protein is CASSMGGGRASKNIQYF.

This chain links TRBV6-5 with TRBJ2-3, with 12 bases identical to TRBD2. Germline V CDR1 and CDR2: MNHEY, SVGAGI. The CDR3 has 15 amino acids. The V and J ends lost 2 bases and 6 bases, in that order; junction bases with no gene match: 3. CDR3 DNA: TGTGCCAGCAGTTACACTAGCGGGAGGAGGGATACGCAGTATTTT. Protein product: CASSYTSGRRDTQYF.

The chain couples TRBV27 to TRBJ2-7; 10 positions match TRBD2. The germline V gene has CDR1 MNHEY and CDR2 SMNVEV (reference sequence). With 3 bases clipped from V and 4 bases from J, the junction kept 3 bases outside the gene matches. The CDR3 runs 14 residues. CDR3 sequence: CASSLTSGRYEQYF. The DNA of the CDR3 is TGTGCCAGCAGTTTGACTAGCGGGCGGTACGAGCAGTACTTC.

The chain links TRBV2 to TRBJ1-1; D perhaps matches TRBD1 (5 bases). Germline CDR1 and CDR2: SNHLY and FYNNEI. Deletions cut 6 bases from V and 5 bases from J, with 16 bases between. This CDR3 has 14 amino acids. The CDR3 protein is CASRGDGGETEAFF. CDR3 sequence (DNA): TGTGCCAGCAGGGGAGACGGGGGGGAGACTGAAGCTTTCTTT.

This chain uses TRBV5-1 with TRBJ2-2; no clear D gene. The germline CDR1 and CDR2 sequences are SGHRS and YFSETQ. V was pared by 0 bases and J by 6 bases, with 9 bases between. This CDR3 has 14 residues. CDR3 sequence (DNA): TGCGCCAGCAGCTTGGAGGCTACCGCCGGGGAGCTGTTTTTT. It codes for CASSLEATAGELFF.

The chain links TRBV5-1 to TRBJ2-3; D may match TRBD1 or TRBD2 (5 bases each). CDR1 SGHRS and CDR2 YFSETQ come from the germline V gene. The V and J ends lost 5 bases and 2 bases respectively, with 15 bases between them. The CDR3 sequence is 15 residues long. DNA of the CDR3: TGCGCCAGCAGTTGGGGGTCAGGACACACAGATACGCAGTATTTT. This gives the protein CASSWGSGHTDTQYF.

The rearrangement joins TRBV18 to TRBJ2-5; 8 nucleotides agree with TRBD1. The J call may be faulty, since TRBJ2-7 better matches the DNA end. This CDR3 contains 14 residues. Germline V gene data show CDR1 as KGHSH and CDR2 as LQKENI. CDR3 loop: CASSPQGAQYEQYF. CDR3 nucleotides: TGTGCCAGCTCACCGCAGGGGGCTCAATACGAGCAGTACTTC.

V usage is TRBV7-2 and J usage is TRBJ2-7, with D hard to call. V was pared by 1 base and J by 9 bases, with 13 bases between. The CDR3 has 13 amino acids. Germline V gene lookup returns CDR1 SGHTA and CDR2 FQGNSA. The chain's CDR3 is CASSLGSEKVQYF. The DNA of the CDR3 is TGTGCCAGCAGCTTAGGGTCCGAGAAGGTGCAGTACTTC.